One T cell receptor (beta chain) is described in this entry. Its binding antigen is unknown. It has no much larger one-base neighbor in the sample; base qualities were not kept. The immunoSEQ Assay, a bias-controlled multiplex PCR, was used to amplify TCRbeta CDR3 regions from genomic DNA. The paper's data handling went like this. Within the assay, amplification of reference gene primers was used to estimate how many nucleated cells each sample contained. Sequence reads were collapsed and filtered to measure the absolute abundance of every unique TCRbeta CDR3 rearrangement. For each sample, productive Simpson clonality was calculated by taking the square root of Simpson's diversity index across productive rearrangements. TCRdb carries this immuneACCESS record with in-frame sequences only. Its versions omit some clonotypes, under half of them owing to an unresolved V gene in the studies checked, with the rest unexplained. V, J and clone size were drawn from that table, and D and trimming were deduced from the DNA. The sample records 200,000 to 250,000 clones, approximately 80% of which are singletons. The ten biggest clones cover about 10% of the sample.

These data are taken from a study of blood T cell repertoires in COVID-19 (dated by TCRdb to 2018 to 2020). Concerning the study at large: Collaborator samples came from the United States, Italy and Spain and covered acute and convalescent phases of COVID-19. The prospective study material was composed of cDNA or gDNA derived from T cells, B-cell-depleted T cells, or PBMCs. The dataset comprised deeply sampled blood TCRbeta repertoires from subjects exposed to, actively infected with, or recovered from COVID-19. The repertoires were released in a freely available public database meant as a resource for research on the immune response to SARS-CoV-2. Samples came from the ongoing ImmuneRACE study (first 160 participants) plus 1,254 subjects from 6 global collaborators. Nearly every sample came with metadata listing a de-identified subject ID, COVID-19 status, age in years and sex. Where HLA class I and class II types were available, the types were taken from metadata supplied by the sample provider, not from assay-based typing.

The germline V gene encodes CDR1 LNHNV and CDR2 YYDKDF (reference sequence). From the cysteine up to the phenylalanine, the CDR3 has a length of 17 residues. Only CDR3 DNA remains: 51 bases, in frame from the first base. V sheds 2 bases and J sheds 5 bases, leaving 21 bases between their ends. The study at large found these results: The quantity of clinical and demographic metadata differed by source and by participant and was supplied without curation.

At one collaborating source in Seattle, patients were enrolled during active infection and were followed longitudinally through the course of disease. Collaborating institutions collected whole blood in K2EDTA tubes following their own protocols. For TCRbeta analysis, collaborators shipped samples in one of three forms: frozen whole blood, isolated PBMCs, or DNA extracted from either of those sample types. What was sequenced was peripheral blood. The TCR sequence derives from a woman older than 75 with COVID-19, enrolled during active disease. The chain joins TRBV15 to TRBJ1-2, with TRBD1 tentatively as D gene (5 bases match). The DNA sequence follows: TGTGCCACCAGCAGACCCGTCGGTGGAGGGACTTTTTATGGCTACACCTTC. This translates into CATSRPVGGGTFYGYTF.